This T cell receptor (beta chain) appears in the sequencing data of a study of cytomegalovirus exposure and HLA in healthy donors (dated by TCRdb to between 2016 and 2019). About the study as a whole: An earlier analysis of approximately 600 of the donors reported about 250 Gb of sequence data and 117 million unique TCR beta sequences from some 180 million T cells. HLA typing included class I and class II loci at four-digit resolution. Of the 300 to 500 genotyped donors, 70% to 90% were placed in the genetic ancestry cluster associated with self-reported Caucasian donors. Along with the 666-subject first cohort, a separate validation cohort of around 120 different subjects was used. A later analysis re-examined previously published TCR beta repertoires from roughly 650 donors and added high-resolution HLA genotyping to investigate patterns of TCR occurrence. In the later analysis, no new phenotypic data were used to find candidate immune exposures; instead, reliance was placed on TCR beta sequences and their occurrence across donors. The study aimed to test whether cataloging public T cell receptors could reveal signatures of past pathogen exposure. Donor age, sex, ethnicity and CMV serostatus were compiled together with the repertoire data. The study combined high-throughput TCR immunosequencing, statistical association of individual TCRs with disease status, and machine learning to predict cytomegalovirus infection status. Among some 410 genotyped donors of the cohort, an average of around 240,000 unique TCR beta nucleotide sequences were sequenced per donor, about a sixth of them non-productive. About 280 gigabases of sequencing data and 75 million to 85 million unique TCR sequences made up an early release that covered around 640 HLA-typed donors. All discovery cohort repertoires had been generated on a single sequencing platform. The study profiled the T cell repertoires of 550 to 700 subjects by immunosequencing and related them to cytomegalovirus serostatus. The number of donors typed differed by locus, with 629-630 for A, B, C, DRB1 and DQB1, roughly 550 for DQA1, 606 for DPA1, and 450 to 480 for DPB1. In an earlier analysis of several hundred of the donors, high-throughput TCR beta sequencing was used to judge whether each TCR beta V gene segment behaved as functional or pseudogenic. In a later genetic analysis, genome-wide SNP genotypes for about 55% of the roughly 670 donors were used, and that subset was treated as a discovery cohort. Several DR-DQ haplotypes were treated as single units for association and clustering because of strong linkage in the cohort.

In total, just over 650 healthy bone marrow donors made up the cohort. All cohort members were sampled while nominally healthy, although unrecorded immune exposures were likely present. The donor was CMV seropositive and belonged to the group of over 250 seropositive cohort members. Each donor provided a peripheral blood sample, and peripheral blood mononuclear cells were used for TCR beta sequencing. Genomic DNA was extracted from the blood cell samples with the Qiagen DNeasy Blood Extraction Kit. From cysteine to phenylalanine, the CDR3 is 14 amino acids long. The retained sequence is limited to the CDR3, 42 bases, with the frame set at the first base. The CDR1 and CDR2 encoded by the germline V gene (reference sequence) are SEHNR and FQNEAQ. The V end gives up 1 base and the J end 7 bases, leaving 3 bases in the junction not matched to a gene. The library came from the immunoSEQ multiplex PCR assay. For the multiplex PCR, a mixture combining 60 forward primers for TCR Vbeta segments and 13 reverse primers for TCR Jbeta segments was used. Amplification of the CDR3 region of rearranged TCR beta genes was performed with a multiplex PCR assay on genomic DNA. The amplified TCR beta libraries were sequenced on the Illumina HiSeq System as 87-base-pair reads. The authors' pipeline ran thus. A later analysis counted about 82 million unique TCR beta chains across the 690 or so repertoires, and some 11 million of these chains were shared by at least two donors. Raw reads were error-corrected and collapsed into unique sequences with a nearest-neighbor algorithm that merged closely related sequences to remove PCR and sequencing errors. To assign V, D and J gene segments, CDR3 sequences were aligned to IMGT reference sequences. For a sequence to be retained, a match of at least six nucleotides to both a V gene segment and a J gene segment was required. A rearrangement was called productive if the CDR3 had no stop codons and remained in frame with V and J, and every other rearrangement was called non-productive. Following IMGT convention, CDR3 was defined as the stretch from the second conserved V-encoded cysteine to the conserved J-encoded phenylalanine. Sequences without an unambiguous match to a single V gene segment were excluded from the earlier analysis of 500 to 700 of the donors. An earlier analysis of a few hundred of the donors classified V segments as functional when productive rearrangements were above 56.7% and as segregating when the standard deviation between donors was above 5%. To diagnose cytomegalovirus status from the catalog of TCR beta chain sequences, a statistical classification framework was built. In a later analysis, V and J genes were assigned by comparing TCR nucleotide sequences against IMGT/GENE-DB human TR gene sequences. Using the TCRdist pipeline, a later analysis assigned CDR3 sequences along with most-parsimonious VDJ recombination scenarios. A later analysis defined each TCR beta chain by its CDR3 amino acid sequence plus V-gene family, and excluded reads lacking a unique V-gene family. As a way to deal with suspected cross-contamination and a sequencing artifact, a later analysis dropped 500 to 700 nucleotide sequences that were highly shared and had low generation probability. For each public chain, a later analysis derived a clonal expansion index from normalized ranks of inferred template counts within each repertoire. Generation probabilities in a later analysis came from a VDJ recombination model fitted to out-of-frame rearrangements, and those results were checked against IGoR. In a later analysis, hypergeometric tests were used to score TCR-TCR, TCR-HLA and TCR-CMV co-occurrence, with a repertoire-size bias correction applied to TCR pairs. False discovery rates were estimated in a later analysis by permuting HLA or CMV assignments 20 times. In a later analysis, co-occurring TCRs were grouped with DBSCAN, and TCRdist sequence similarity was added when clustering was performed within HLA-allele-positive subsets. For co-occurrence clustering, repertoires with fewer than 30,000 or more than 120,000 public chains were excluded, along with five repertoires with anomalous nucleotide sharing. TCRdb re-hosts the immuneACCESS table, in-frame sequences only. Its copies lack some clones; in the studies checked, an unresolved V gene accounts for under half of them, and the cause for the rest is not known. V, J and clone size are taken as reported in that table, and D and trimming were inferred from the DNA itself. This sample's clone table shows under 200,000 clones. The top ten clones comprise approximately 0.82% of the sample.

Regarding this clone: It has no known antigen specificity.

General study outcomes and caveats: When HLA alleles, especially DR and DQ, strongly co-occurred, TCR associations were difficult to assign to individual alleles. Most TCR sequences were observed very rarely across donors, whereas some public TCRs were present in many individuals. In a later genetic analysis, fewer N-insertions in productive TCRs were reported among donors in an Asian-associated ancestry cluster than the roughly 640-donor mean. V-gene and J-gene trimming of TCR beta chains was associated with a missense DCLRE1C variant in a later genetic analysis, and the association was replicated in an independent cohort. The 87-base-pair reads could not distinguish some IMGT-functional V segments, including TRBV6-2 and TRBV6-3, so those segments were excluded. For the cohort, immune exposure information was limited to CMV serostatus. Correlated functional status among segregating V segments might be attributable to linkage disequilibrium, but an unknown experimental factor could not be ruled out. A later analysis found that most CMV-associated TCR beta chains appeared HLA-restricted, with HLA associations seemingly driven largely by CMV exposure. Because HLA typing was missing for some donors at each locus, association tests included only the typed subset. Sequencing depth was assumed to be roughly uniform across donors in the presence/absence analyses, though that assumption may not hold. In an earlier analysis of more than 450 of the donors, most TCR beta V segments were observed in productive rearrangements about 90% or about 30% of the time, broadly matching IMGT annotations. In this cohort, only TCR beta chains were sequenced, and detectable features were limited by the absence of alpha or paired-chain data. In a later analysis, HLA-associated TCR beta chains showed more clonal expansion and lower generation probabilities than non-associated chains that were equally common. A later analysis associated 17,000 or so TCR beta sequences with specific HLA alleles at a false discovery rate of 0.05. The study listed 150 to 200 TCR beta chains as associated with cytomegalovirus. In both the original and validation cohorts, the classifier was reported to diagnose cytomegalovirus status with high specificity and sensitivity. A further reported finding was that TCR beta sequences accurately predicted the HLA-A and HLA-B alleles for most subjects in the first cohort. The authors suggested that the approach could potentially be generalized to other disease states and immunological phenotypes. According to a later analysis, parvovirus B19, influenza, CMV and Epstein-Barr virus appeared linked to several top co-occurrence clusters. In a later analysis, TCR association rates were found to vary across HLA loci, with the most associated TCRs seen for DRB1 alleles and the fewest for HLA-C alleles. Because counts were too low, approximately 15 rarely observed V segments, including chromosome 9 orphons, were excluded from the earlier analysis of a few hundred of the donors. In vitro tests confirmed that a few of the cytomegalovirus-associated TCR beta chains recognize cytomegalovirus antigens. The sequencing pipeline was judged likely to have produced a cluster of highly shared sequence variants as a technical artifact.

The TCR originated in a woman aged 18-29 years in good health and CMV-seropositive. The chain joins TRBV7-9 to TRBJ2-1, and 8 junctional nucleotides match TRBD2. The specimen was PBMCs. The DNA reads TGTGCCAGCAGCTTAGGGAGCGGGGGAAATGAGCAGTTCTTC. Its translation reads: CASSLGSGGNEQFF.